Listed below are T cell receptor beta chains from one sample, sequenced in a study of blood T cell repertoires in COVID-19. Clones were read by immunoSEQ multiplex PCR, and TCRdb kept only the in-frame ones, dropping some. The data hold 30,000 to 45,000 clones, with less than 90% observed a single time. What was sequenced was peripheral blood. The receptors were gathered from a man in his 70s with acute or convalescent COVID-19. The CDR3 runs from the conserved cysteine through the conserved F or W. D genes are given only for firm matches. For some rows the clone size is stated as once, few or many, or as a class when expanded; others skip it.

size: .; J: TRBJ1-2; V: TRBV28; D: TRBD1; DNA: TGTGCCAGCAGTCCGGGACAGTTGACGGGAGGCTACACCTTC; CDR3: CASSPGQLTGGYTF
size: .; J: TRBJ2-2; V: TRBV18; D: .; DNA: .; CDR3: CASSPMTFGAGELFF
size: .; J: TRBJ1-1; V: TRBV3-1/TRBV3-2; D: TRBD1; DNA: TGTGCCAGCAGCCAAACAGGGGGCAACACTGAAGCTTTCTTT; CDR3: CASSQTGGNTEAFF
size: .; J: TRBJ2-5; V: TRBV27; D: TRBD2; DNA: TGTGCCAGCTGGACGCCGGGACTAGCGGGAGGAGAGACCCAGTACTTC; CDR3: CASWTPGLAGGETQYF
size: .; J: TRBJ2-5; V: TRBV4-3; D: TRBD1; DNA: TGCGCCAGCAGCCAAGCAGGGGGCGGCGAGACCCAGTACTTC; CDR3: CASSQAGGGETQYF
size: .; J: TRBJ1-5; V: TRBV6-5; D: TRBD1; DNA: TGTGCCAGCAGGGACAGGGAGGGTAGCAATCAGCCCCAGCATTTT; CDR3: CASRDREGSNQPQHF
size: .; J: TRBJ2-2; V: TRBV11-2; D: .; DNA: TGTGCCAGCAGCCGCTTCCTCAGGAACACCGGGGAGCTGTTTTTT; CDR3: CASSRFLRNTGELFF
size: once; J: TRBJ2-1; V: TRBV24-1; D: .; DNA: TGTGCCACCTCCAGTAAGGGGGAGGGCCTCAGAGATGAGCAGTTCTTC; CDR3: CATSSKGEGLRDEQFF
size: .; J: TRBJ2-3; V: TRBV10-3; D: .; DNA: TGTGCCACCTACCAGGGGCGCATGAGCACAGATACGCAGTATTTT; CDR3: CATYQGRMSTDTQYF
size: .; J: TRBJ2-2; V: TRBV11-2; D: TRBD1; DNA: TGTGCCAGCCGGGACAGACAAAACACCGGGGAGCTGTTTTTT; CDR3: CASRDRQNTGELFF
size: .; J: TRBJ2-7; V: TRBV6-5; D: .; DNA: TGTGCCAGCAGCAAGACTAGGTTAGCGGCGCAGTACTTC; CDR3: CASSKTRLAAQYF
size: .; J: TRBJ2-2; V: TRBV6-5; D: TRBD1; DNA: TGTGCCAGTCAGACAGGGTACGAGGCCGGGGAGCTGTTTTTT; CDR3: CASQTGYEAGELFF
size: .; J: TRBJ2-1; V: TRBV5-1; D: TRBD1; DNA: TGCGCCAGCAGCTTGTTCCACCACGGACAGGGGAACAATGAGCAGTTCTTC; CDR3: CASSLFHHGQGNNEQFF
size: .; J: TRBJ2-2; V: TRBV7-3; D: .; DNA: TGTGCCAGCAGCCCCCACGGGGAAGTGGCCGGGGAGCTGTTTTTT; CDR3: CASSPHGEVAGELFF
size: .; J: TRBJ1-3; V: TRBV18; D: .; DNA: TGTGCCAGCTCACCGACCGACAGCTCCGGAAACACCATATATTTT; CDR3: CASSPTDSSGNTIYF
size: .; J: TRBJ2-5; V: TRBV12-5; D: TRBD2; DNA: TGTGCTAGTGGTACCGGGGGGGCGGAAGAGACCCAGTACTTC; CDR3: CASGTGGAEETQYF
size: .; J: TRBJ1-5; V: TRBV7-2; D: .; DNA: TGTGCCAGCAGCGTAGAAAACAGGGTGAGCAATCAGCCCCAGCATTTT; CDR3: CASSVENRVSNQPQHF
size: .; J: TRBJ2-1; V: TRBV4-1; D: TRBD2; DNA: TGCGCCAGCAGCCCGGTCAGCGGGAGCTCCTACAATGAGCAGTTCTTC; CDR3: CASSPVSGSSYNEQFF
size: .; J: TRBJ2-7; V: TRBV6-5; D: .; DNA: TGTGCCAGCAGGCAGGTCCCCAGCGAGCAGTACTTC; CDR3: CASRQVPSEQYF
size: .; J: TRBJ2-5; V: TRBV6-5; D: .; DNA: TGTGCCAGCAGTAGGGGGGCGGGAGTTTTAGAGACCCAGTACTTC; CDR3: CASSRGAGVLETQYF
size: .; J: TRBJ2-7; V: TRBV25-1; D: .; DNA: TGTGCCAGCCGCAAAACGGGAGTTTACGGCGAGCAGTACTTC; CDR3: CASRKTGVYGEQYF
size: .; J: TRBJ2-1; V: TRBV18; D: TRBD2; DNA: TGTGCCAGCTCACCATTGGGGTTCGGAGCGGGAGCTTCGCCCAATGAGCAGTTCTTC; CDR3: CASSPLGFGAGASPNEQFF
size: .; J: TRBJ2-7; V: TRBV11-3; D: TRBD2; DNA: TGTGCCAGCAGCTTAACAGCGGGAGAGTCCTACGAGCAGTACTTC; CDR3: CASSLTAGESYEQYF
size: .; J: TRBJ1-6; V: TRBV9; D: .; DNA: TGTGCCAGCAGCGTAGAGGAGAAATCACCCCTCCACTTT; CDR3: CASSVEEKSPLHF
size: .; J: TRBJ1-3; V: TRBV5-6; D: TRBD1; DNA: TGTGCCAGCAGCCTAGCAATCCGGGACAGGGACGGAAACACCATATATTTT; CDR3: CASSLAIRDRDGNTIYF
size: .; J: TRBJ2-2; V: TRBV15; D: TRBD1; DNA: TGTGCCACAAACCGGGACAGGGTCACCGGGGAGCTGTTTTTT; CDR3: CATNRDRVTGELFF
size: .; J: TRBJ2-7; V: TRBV9; D: .; DNA: TGTGCCAGCAGCGTAGATCCTCGAGGGAGCTCCTACGAGCAGTACTTC; CDR3: CASSVDPRGSSYEQYF
size: .; J: TRBJ1-3; V: TRBV3-1/TRBV3-2; D: TRBD1; DNA: TGTGCCAGCAGCCCGGACAGGGTCTCTGGAAACACCATATATTTT; CDR3: CASSPDRVSGNTIYF
size: .; J: TRBJ2-7; V: TRBV9; D: .; DNA: TGTGCCAGCAGCGGCACAGGGTTGGGCTACGAGCAGTACTTC; CDR3: CASSGTGLGYEQYF
size: .; J: TRBJ2-3; V: TRBV5-1; D: TRBD2; DNA: TGCGCCAGCTACTGGACTAGCGGGACCACAGATACGCAGTATTTT; CDR3: CASYWTSGTTDTQYF
size: once; J: TRBJ2-3; V: TRBV18; D: .; DNA: TGTGCCAGCTCACCGGTCCGGACAGAGTCCACAGATACGCAGTATTTT; CDR3: CASSPVRTESTDTQYF
size: .; J: TRBJ1-1; V: TRBV7-2; D: .; DNA: TGTGCCAGCAGCTTAGGCAGGGTGAACACTGAAGCTTTCTTT; CDR3: CASSLGRVNTEAFF
size: once; J: TRBJ1-1; V: TRBV7-3; D: TRBD1; DNA: TGTGCCAGCAGTCGACAGGGAGGAACTGAAGCTTTCTTT; CDR3: CASSRQGGTEAFF
size: .; J: TRBJ1-6; V: TRBV5-4; D: TRBD1; DNA: TGTGCCAGCAGCTCCCGGGACAGGGGTTCACCCCTCCACTTT; CDR3: CASSSRDRGSPLHF
size: .; J: TRBJ2-3; V: TRBV4-3; D: TRBD2; DNA: TGCGCCAGCAGCCCCCGTGCGGCGGGAGGTGTGACAGATACGCAGTATTTT; CDR3: CASSPRAAGGVTDTQYF
size: .; J: TRBJ1-2; V: TRBV2; D: .; DNA: TGTGCCAGCAGACCTACAGGGATAGGATATGGCTACACCTTC; CDR3: CASRPTGIGYGYTF
size: .; J: TRBJ1-2; V: TRBV28; D: .; DNA: TGTGCCAGCAGGACAGCCCTACTTTATGGCTACACCTTC; CDR3: CASRTALLYGYTF
size: .; J: TRBJ2-5; V: TRBV5-1; D: .; DNA: TGCGCCAGCAGCCCCGGGGGATTCAAAGAGACCCAGTACTTC; CDR3: CASSPGGFKETQYF
size: .; J: TRBJ2-7; V: TRBV6-5; D: .; DNA: TGTGCCAGCAGACCAGGGGTGGGTCTCTACGAGCAGTACTTC; CDR3: CASRPGVGLYEQYF
size: .; J: TRBJ1-4; V: TRBV13; D: .; DNA: TGTGCCAGCAGCCAACGCGGAAATAATGAAAAACTGTTTTTT; CDR3: CASSQRGNNEKLFF
size: .; J: TRBJ1-1; V: TRBV6-2/TRBV6-3; D: .; DNA: TGTGCCAGCAGCCCTTTGGGGACTGACACTGAAGCTTTCTTT; CDR3: CASSPLGTDTEAFF
size: .; J: TRBJ2-1; V: TRBV28; D: .; DNA: TGTGCCAGCAGTCAGTCGGGAGACCCCTACAATGAGCAGTTCTTC; CDR3: CASSQSGDPYNEQFF
size: .; J: TRBJ2-5; V: TRBV19; D: TRBD1; DNA: TGTGCCAGTAGGACAGGGGGCGTTGAGACCCAGTACTTC; CDR3: CASRTGGVETQYF
size: medium-sized; J: TRBJ2-1; V: TRBV28; D: TRBD1; DNA: TGTGCCAGCAGTTGGACAGGGGGCCTCTCCCCCTACAATGAGCAGTTCTTC; CDR3: CASSWTGGLSPYNEQFF
size: .; J: TRBJ2-7; V: TRBV4-1; D: TRBD1; DNA: TGCGCCAGCAGCCCGGGACAGGGGACCTACGAGCAGTACTTC; CDR3: CASSPGQGTYEQYF
size: .; J: TRBJ2-1; V: TRBV19; D: .; DNA: TGTGCCAGTAGTACATCCGGGACACGGACCAACAATGAGCAGTTCTTC; CDR3: CASSTSGTRTNNEQFF
size: .; J: TRBJ2-2; V: TRBV7-9; D: .; DNA: TGTGCCAGCAGCCCGGGCCTAGGGGCGGCGAACACCGGGGAGCTGTTTTTT; CDR3: CASSPGLGAANTGELFF
size: .; J: TRBJ1-4; V: TRBV4-2; D: TRBD1; DNA: TGTGCCAGCAGCCAAGCCTCGACAGGGGTTGTGGAAAAACTGTTTTTT; CDR3: CASSQASTGVVEKLFF
size: .; J: TRBJ2-1; V: TRBV5-1; D: TRBD2; DNA: TGCGCCAGCAGCCCCGGGACTAGCGGCTCCTACAATGAGCAGTTCTTC; CDR3: CASSPGTSGSYNEQFF
size: .; J: TRBJ1-2; V: TRBV5-6; D: .; DNA: TGTGCCAGCGGTTCAACCGGGACAACCAACGAAGGGGGCTACACCTTC; CDR3: CASGSTGTTNEGGYTF
size: .; J: TRBJ2-1; V: TRBV4-1; D: TRBD2; DNA: TGCGCCAGCAGCCCCCTCCCGGGACTAGCGGACAATGAGCAGTTCTTC; CDR3: CASSPLPGLADNEQFF
size: .; J: TRBJ2-6; V: TRBV19; D: TRBD1; DNA: TGTGCCAGTAGCGGACAGGGGGCAGCTGGGGCCAACGTCCTGACTTTC; CDR3: CASSGQGAAGANVLTF
size: .; J: TRBJ2-3; V: TRBV3-1/TRBV3-2; D: .; DNA: TGTGCCAGCAAGTCCCAAAACAGTGATACGCAGTATTTT; CDR3: CASKSQNSDTQYF
size: .; J: TRBJ1-1; V: TRBV19; D: .; DNA: TGTGCCAGTAGTGTTAAAATTGGAGGGGAGAACACTGAAGCTTTCTTT; CDR3: CASSVKIGGENTEAFF